The T cell receptor (beta chain) under discussion was sequenced for a study of shared clonotypes between healthy human individuals. Study background: Three CD4 naive, three CD4 memory, two CD8 naive and one CD8 memory plate were used per donor.

Every one of the donors was a Caucasian adult that lived in Nashville, Tennessee. General study findings and limits: What rarefaction showed was incomplete sorted-subset sequencing despite large depth. It was only blood that was sampled, and tissue repertoires likely differ.

Sequenced by immunoSEQ multiplex PCR; TCRdb stores in-frame clones only, minus some. The data show about 1.5 million clones, 95% to 99% seen once. Worth noting for this clone: Its antigen remains unidentified.

CDR3 length: 13 residues. Germline V gene lookup returns CDR1 SGHRS and CDR2 YFSETQ. Trimming took off 0 bases at V and 8 bases at J, with 11 bases between the two ends. V and J are TRBV5-1 and TRBJ1-1; no clear D. The material sequenced was naive CD4+ T cells sorted from blood. Indicated subset: CD45RA+ positively selected. The sequence was collected from a man younger than 40 in good health. The CDR3 DNA reads as TGCGCCAGCAGCTTGGATTTGACCGCCGAAGCTTTCTTT. Protein sequence: CASSLDLTAEAFF. Drawing the rest from reference TRBV5-1 and TRBJ1-1, the complete variable domain is KAGVTQTPRYLIKTRGQQVTLSCSPISGHRSVSWYQQTPGQGLQFLFEYFSETQRNKGNFPGRFSGRQFSNSRSEMNVSTLELGDSALYLCASSLDLTAEAFFGQGTRLTVV.